A single sample is the source of the 4 T cell receptor beta chains below, sequenced in a study of T cells after yellow fever vaccination. TCRdb ran MiXCR on the 5' RACE reads and lists one entry per CDR3 protein. The table shows 510,000 or so distinct CDR3 sequences, with over 15% occurring only once. Source: PBMCs, taken 15 days after the yellow fever booster vaccination. The receptors were gathered from a man aged 30 to 45 who received the YFV17D yellow fever vaccine.

V and J are TRBV6-2 or TRBV6-3 and TRBJ2-1, with TRBD2 matching over 12 bases. V was clipped by 5 bases and J by 9 bases; unmatched bases: 8. The CDR3 length is 15 residues. Germline values: CDR1 MNHEY, CDR2 SVGEGT. The DNA for the CDR3 is TGTGCCAGCAGTCCGGCTAGCGGGAGGGCCCGTGAGCAGTTCTTC. Translation: CASSPASGRAREQFF.

This clonotype was recorded a few times. The chain combines TRBV10-3 with TRBJ1-2; D possibly corresponds to TRBD1 (5 bases). V lost 4 bases to trimming and J lost 4 bases, with 22 bases between them. There are 17 residues in the CDR3. Germline-derived CDR1 and CDR2 are ENHRY and SYGVKD. The CDR3 reads CAISGQGTGSEGYGYTF. The CDR3 DNA reads as TGTGCCATCAGTGGGCAAGGAACAGGATCGGAGGGCTATGGCTACACCTTC.

The V gene is TRBV20-1, the J gene TRBJ2-1; 7 bases fit TRBD2. The length of the CDR3 is 17 residues. In germline, CDR1 is DFQATT, CDR2 SNEGSKA (reference sequence). With 0 bases clipped from V and 5 bases from J, the junction kept 13 bases outside the gene matches. CDR3: CSARDRWGGSLDNEQFF. The CDR3 coding sequence is TGCAGTGCTAGAGATAGGTGGGGCGGGAGCCTGGACAATGAGCAGTTCTTC.

The chain combines TRBV21-1 with TRBJ2-3; the table assigns TRBD1, which was not confirmed against the DNA. TRBV21-1 is marked as a pseudogene. The CDR3 loop spans 17 amino acids. CDR3 in amino acids: CASSKADRVKGTDTQYF. The CDR3 bases are TGTGCCAGCAGCAAAGCTGACAGGGTAAAGGGCACAGATACGCAGTATTTT.